The 27 T cell receptor beta chains below all came from one sample that was sequenced in a study of Graves' ophthalmopathy and Graves' hyperthyroidism. From RNA, the CDR3 regions of TCR beta chains were amplified and sequenced. Second-round multiplex PCR came after first-round RT-PCR with HTBI primers. TCRdb reanalysed the multiplex PCR reads using MiXCR and keeps one entry per CDR3 protein. The sample consists of roughly 700,000 distinct CDR3 sequences, around 40% of them appearing once. The sequencing sample was made of peripheral blood. The receptors were gathered from an adult man with Graves' ophthalmopathy.

The table lists this clonotype with a few counts. CDR3 amino acids: CASSSTGVRNQPQHF. In nucleotides, the CDR3 is TGTGCCAGCAGCTCAACAGGGGTGCGCAATCAGCCCCAGCATTTT. The rearrangement links TRBV11-2 to TRBJ1-5, with TRBD1 matching over 7 bases. V dropped 4 bases and J dropped 2; count of bases not matched to a gene: 5. The CDR3 is 15 amino acids. Germline CDR1 SGHAT, CDR2 FQNNGV.

The table lists this clonotype with many counts. The chain is built from TRBV15 and TRBJ1-2; D gene ambiguous. Germline-derived CDR1 and CDR2 are LNHNV and YYDKDF (reference sequence). The germline V and J ends were trimmed by 0 bases and 4 bases, with 12 bases remaining between them. The CDR3 sequence is 15 residues long. The CDR3 here is CATSRDRGSTYGYTF. CDR3 sequence (DNA): TGTGCCACCAGCAGAGATCGCGGATCAACCTATGGCTACACCTTC.

V and J are TRBV12-3 or TRBV12-4 and TRBJ1-5, with D maybe TRBD1 (5 bases). Between the trimmed V and J ends, which lost 2 bases and 7 bases, there was a span of 12 bases. CDR3 length: 14 amino acids. The CDR3 loop is CASSLRGEGQPQHF. The CDR3 region has the DNA TGTGCCAGCAGTTTACGGGGGGAGGGACAGCCCCAGCATTTT.

This clonotype has only a few counts. The V and J genes are TRBV20-1 and TRBJ2-7; a possible D gene is TRBD1 (6 bases). Germline-derived CDR1 and CDR2 are DFQATT and SNEGSKA (reference sequence). V was trimmed by 0 bases and J by 0 bases, leaving 9 bases between them. The CDR3 is 14 residues long. The CDR3 is CSARETGFSYEQYF. The DNA for the CDR3 is TGCAGTGCTAGAGAAACAGGGTTCTCCTACGAGCAGTACTTC.

The table lists this clonotype with a few counts. This rearrangement joins TRBV25-1 to TRBJ2-2, with D tentatively TRBD1 (5 bases). CDR3 length equals 12 residues. V was shortened by 10 bases and J by 2 bases, with 8 bases between the two germline ends. Germline CDR1 and CDR2: MGHDK and SYGVNS. CDR3: CATTGNTGELFF. CDR3 nucleotides: TGTGCCACCACAGGAAACACCGGGGAGCTGTTTTTT.

This clonotype was seen only a few times. The V and J genes are TRBV20-1 and TRBJ2-7, with 7 nucleotides matching TRBD1. Trimming took 6 bases from V and 9 from J; bases not matched to a gene: 8. Germline values: CDR1 DFQATT, CDR2 SNEGSKA (reference sequence). The CDR3 loop spans 11 amino acids. CDR3 DNA sequence: TGCAGTGCCCCAAGACAGGGATCGCAGTACTTC. It codes for CSAPRQGSQYF.

The chain has TRBV4-1 and TRBJ1-1; 8 bases fit TRBD1. Germline CDR1 MGHRA, CDR2 YSYEKL. Trimming cost V 1 base and J 0 bases; bases outside gene matches: 1. The CDR3 extends over 15 amino acids. The CDR3 region has the DNA TGCGCCAGCAGCCAAGGGACAGGGATGAACACTGAAGCTTTCTTT. This translates into CASSQGTGMNTEAFF.

This rearrangement joins TRBV27 to TRBJ2-5, with TRBD2 matching over 8 bases. Germline assignment: CDR1 MNHEY and CDR2 SMNVEV (reference sequence). This CDR3 contains 15 residues. V dropped 7 bases and J dropped 5; count of bases not matched to a gene: 12. The CDR3, as DNA: TGTGCCAGCAAGGTCGGGAGGGCCGGTTTTGAGACCCAGTACTTC. Amino acid sequence: CASKVGRAGFETQYF.

The chain uses TRBV25-1 and TRBJ1-6, with 8 nucleotides matching TRBD1. This CDR3 has 13 amino acids. Germline-derived CDR1 and CDR2 are MGHDK and SYGVNS. CDR3 in amino acids: CASQDRAVSPLHF. The CDR3 bases are TGTGCTAGTCAGGACAGGGCGGTTTCACCCCTCCACTTT.

This chain connects TRBV6-6 to TRBJ2-7; D unresolved. Trimming left V 2 bases short and J 5 bases short, with 7 bases between. Germline assignment: CDR1 MNHNY and CDR2 SVGAGI (reference sequence). The CDR3 consists of 12 residues. The CDR3 protein is CASSYLLDEQYF. The CDR3 DNA follows: TGTGCCAGCAGTTACCTCCTGGACGAGCAGTACTTC.

The J gene is TRBJ1-1, the V gene TRBV15; 8 bases map to TRBD1. The germline V gene has CDR1 LNHNV and CDR2 YYDKDF (reference sequence). This CDR3 region has 16 residues. The V and J ends lost 4 bases and 0 bases, in that order; junction bases with no gene match: 7. DNA for the CDR3: TGTGCCACCAGCAAAAGGACAGGGAATCTGAACACTGAAGCTTTCTTT. This sequence encodes CATSKRTGNLNTEAFF. Drawing the rest from reference TRBV15 and TRBJ1-1, the complete variable domain is DAMVIQNPRYQVTQFGKPVTLSCSQTLNHNVMYWYQQKSSQAPKLLFHYYDKDFNNEADTPDNFQSRRPNTSFCFLDIRSPGLGDTAMYLCATSKRTGNLNTEAFFGQGTRLTVV.

This clonotype was counted at least ten times. The V gene is TRBV9, the J gene TRBJ1-2; D is unclear. The CDR3 has 14 amino acids. V lost 0 bases, J lost 4 bases, and 10 bases lay in between. Germline CDR1 is SGDLS and CDR2 is YYNGEE. The CDR3 DNA reads as TGTGCCAGCAGCGTAGGGAGGGTCGGCTATGGCTACACCTTC. It translates to CASSVGRVGYGYTF.

This clonotype was observed many times. V gene TRBV7-2 combines with J gene TRBJ1-2; weak D call: TRBD1 (5 bases). The CDR3 runs 14 residues. CDR1 and CDR2 from the germline V gene are SGHTA and FQGNSA. The V end was cut by 7 bases, the J end by 3 bases, with 15 bases between. The CDR3 here is CASTSGGDYYGYTF. CDR3 coding DNA: TGTGCCAGCACCTCGGGAGGGGACTACTATGGCTACACCTTC.

V usage is TRBV29-1 and J usage is TRBJ2-7, with 10 bases identical to TRBD2. Germline loops: CDR1 SQVTM, CDR2 ANQGSEA. This CDR3 is 12 amino acids long. J gave up 3 bases and V 7 bases, and 3 bases lay outside the gene matches. CDR3: CSATSGNYEQYF. DNA for the CDR3: TGCAGCGCCACTAGCGGGAACTACGAGCAGTACTTC.

The CDR3 spells CASSLDRVLDQETQYF. Here the CDR3 DNA reads TGTGCCAGCTCACTGGACAGGGTCCTAGATCAAGAGACCCAGTACTTC. V is TRBV7-2 and J is TRBJ2-5; 8 bases align to TRBD1. Germline trimming cut 8 bases from V and 2 bases from J; bases unmatched to any gene: 13. Per germline, CDR1 SGHTA and CDR2 FQGNSA. This CDR3 has 16 residues.

This chain links TRBV12-3 or TRBV12-4 with TRBJ1-1, with 7 nucleotides matching TRBD1. This CDR3 is built from 15 residues. The V gene end was trimmed by 6 bases and the J gene end by 4 bases; junction bases not matched to a gene: 11. CDR3 sequence reads: CASRPLGTVTTEAFF. CDR3 DNA sequence: TGTGCCAGCAGACCCCTCGGGACAGTGACCACTGAAGCTTTCTTT.

In this sample, this clonotype turned up many times. This rearrangement joins TRBV20-1 to TRBJ1-5, with D unresolved. The germline gives CDR1 DFQATT, CDR2 SNEGSKA (reference sequence). The CDR3 runs 13 residues. Trimming removed 7 bases at V and 2 bases at J, with 12 bases between. This chain's CDR3 is CSGRRQGNQPQHF. In DNA form, the CDR3 reads TGCAGTGGGAGGCGGCAGGGCAATCAGCCCCAGCATTTT.

As regards this clonotype: A read error may explain this, as a much larger clone is one base away. The chain combines TRBV10-3 with TRBJ2-7; 7 bases map to TRBD2. This CDR3 region has 13 residues. In germline, CDR1 is ENHRY, CDR2 SYGVKD. The CDR3 is CAISAGKGYEQNF. The CDR3 DNA reads as TGTGCCATTTCAGCGGGAAAGGGGTACGAGCAGAACTTC.

This clonotype was picked up many times. J is TRBJ1-2 and V is TRBV10-3; TRBD1 matches at 7 bases. Trimming at V came to 6 bases and at J to 7 bases, leaving 11 bases not matched to a gene. The CDR3 runs 14 residues. Germline CDR1 is ENHRY and CDR2 is SYGVKD. The CDR3 sequence: CAISRVEGARGYTF. CDR3 sequence (DNA): TGTGCCATCAGCAGAGTGGAGGGGGCGCGTGGCTACACCTTC.

This clonotype was seen a handful of times. The V gene is TRBV20-1, the J gene TRBJ1-5; no clear D gene. Germline lookup yields CDR1 DFQATT and CDR2 SNEGSKA (reference sequence). The CDR3 has 12 amino acids. Between the trimmed V and J ends, which lost 2 bases and 6 bases, there was a span of 8 bases. In DNA, the CDR3 is TGCAGTGCTAGACAGATAGGTCAGCCCCAGCATTTT. Its protein is CSARQIGQPQHF.

This clonotype has at least ten counts. V is TRBV9 and J is TRBJ1-6; D uncertain. Trimming took 4 bases from V and 7 from J, leaving 15 bases between them. The CDR3 runs to 15 residues. From germline, CDR1 is SGDLS and CDR2 YYNGEE. The CDR3 loop is CASSPTSEPNSPLHF. For the CDR3, the DNA is TGTGCCAGCAGCCCCACCTCGGAACCCAATTCACCCCTCCACTTT.

Notes on this clonotype: A read error is possible here, since a much larger clone lies one base away. V and J are TRBV2 and TRBJ1-3, with D hard to call. V was shortened by 7 bases and J by 0 bases, with 10 bases between the two germline ends. CDR1 and CDR2 from the germline V gene are SNHLY and FYNNEI. There are 14 residues in the CDR3. This CDR3 reads CASMRRDSGNTIYF. The CDR3 nucleotides read TGTGCCAGCATGAGGCGGGACTCTGGAAACACCATATATTTT.

V is TRBV30 and J is TRBJ2-6, with D tentatively TRBD1 (6 bases). Looked up from germline, CDR1 is GTSNPN and CDR2 is SVGIG (reference sequence). V was cut by 4 bases and J by 0 bases, with 10 bases left in between. The CDR3 runs 15 residues. In DNA, the CDR3 is TGTGCCTGGAATTTACAGGGCTCTGGGGCCAACGTCCTGACTTTC. As protein: CAWNLQGSGANVLTF.

DNA of the CDR3: TGCAGTGCTAGAGGGACAGGGGTAGCGGGAGGGCCGGGCGAGCAGTACTTC. Its protein product is CSARGTGVAGGPGEQYF. This sequence joins TRBV20-1 and TRBJ2-7; 11 bases map to TRBD2. The CDR3 contains 17 residues. Germline CDR1 DFQATT, CDR2 SNEGSKA (reference sequence). The V gene end was trimmed by 1 base and the J gene end by 6 bases; junction bases not matched to a gene: 14.

The rearrangement links TRBV19 to TRBJ1-1; perhaps TRBD1 as D (5 bases). The ends were cut back, 1 base at V and 8 bases at J, with 17 bases in the middle. From germline, CDR1 is LNHDA and CDR2 SQIVND (reference sequence). CDR3 length equals 15 residues. The CDR3 coding sequence is TGTGCCAGTAGTATAGGAGCCGCCGGGACGGGAGAAGCTTTCTTT. Its protein is CASSIGAAGTGEAFF.

This chain links TRBV10-3 with TRBJ1-2; 7 bases are shared with TRBD1. The CDR3 is 14 residues long. The germline V gene encodes CDR1 ENHRY and CDR2 SYGVKD. Trimming at V came to 10 bases and at J to 4 bases, leaving 12 bases not matched to a gene. In DNA form, the CDR3 reads TGTGCCAGCAGCTCAGAAGGGGGCGGCTATGGCTACACCTTC. This sequence encodes CASSSEGGGYGYTF.

Turning to this clonotype: Relative to the germline gene, one junction end is altered; a read error may explain this. The rearrangement uses TRBV5-1 and TRBJ1-1; D is undetermined. CDR1 is SGHRS, CDR2 YFSETQ, per germline. The length of the CDR3 is 14 residues. For the CDR3, the DNA is TGCGCCAGCAGCTTCGGCGGTACGGACTTGTCAGCGCGCTTT. The encoded protein is CASSFGGTDLSARF.